This TCR beta chain was documented in a study of blood T cell repertoires in COVID-19. Looking at the study overall: Material from acute and convalescent COVID-19 was sourced from the United States, Italy and Spain. PBMCs, B-cell-depleted T cells, or T cells provided the cDNA or gDNA that made up the material.

The CDR3 totals 15 residues. V lost 3 bases and J lost 2; bases outside the gene matches: 3. Per the germline V gene, CDR1 is SGHTA and CDR2 is FQGNSA. Some clones are missing from TCRdb's copy, which holds only in-frame ones; the method was immunoSEQ multiplex PCR. The data hold a few hundred thousand clones, with 86% observed a single time. The rearrangement joins TRBV7-2 to TRBJ2-2, with 7 bases that match TRBD1. The sequencing input was peripheral blood. The sequence derives from a man in his fifties with acute or convalescent COVID-19. This CDR3 reads CASSFGTANTGELFF. CDR3 nucleotides: TGTGCCAGCAGCTTCGGGACAGCAAACACCGGGGAGCTGTTTTTT.